This T cell receptor beta chain emerged from a study of regulatory T cells in long-lasting Graves disease. To make TCR beta libraries, researchers used iRepertoire HTBI primers and Arm-PCR of CDR3 regions. MiXCR, applied by TCRdb to the multiplex PCR reads, yields one record per CDR3 protein. The table lists about 430,000 distinct CDR3 sequences, approximately 22% of them singletons. Described time point: persistent/refractory GD, antithyroid drugs over 5 years with positive TRAb. The authors made the TCR library using RNA they extracted from PBMCs. Patients met American Thyroid Association criteria for Graves' disease. Roughly 8.3 milliliters of peripheral blood were taken and placed in EDTA tubes. This clonotype was observed a handful of times. Its antigen remains unidentified. Study-level results: Relative to new patients (roughly 970), persistent patients exhibited greater sharing of public clonotypes (2,741).

The sequence was obtained from a female donor with Graves disease. Sequenced material: peripheral blood mononuclear cells (PBMCs), taken when the disease was refractory, from a patient treated with antithyroid drugs.

CDR3: CASSTNRDTNSPLHF. Here the CDR3 DNA reads TGTGCCAGCAGTACTAACCGGGACACTAATTCACCCCTCCACTTT. V and J are TRBV2 and TRBJ1-6; tentative D call: TRBD1 (6 bases). V lost 5 bases and J 6 bases, leaving 14 bases between the germline ends. Germline V gene data show CDR1 as SNHLY and CDR2 as FYNNEI. The CDR3 is 15 residues long. The full variable domain, completed using reference TRBV2 and TRBJ1-6, is EPEVTQTPSHQVTQMGQEVILRCVPISNHLYFYWYRQILGQKVEFLVSFYNNEISEKSEIFDDQFSVERPDGSNFTLKIRSTKLEDSAMYFCASSTNRDTNSPLHFGNGTRLTVT.